The clone carrying this TCR beta chain was observed at least ten times. Antigen specificity is unknown. The data derive from a study of CD8 T cells in ankylosing spondylitis. General study findings and limits: Blood of patients with ankylosing spondylitis appeared to be characterized by a TCR beta motif of eight highly homologous variants.

TCRdb re-derived calls from the 5' RACE reads in MiXCR, one entry per CDR3 protein. The sample consists of more than 400,000 distinct CDR3 sequences, under 5.5% of them appearing once. Between the trimmed V and J ends, which lost 2 bases and 0 bases, there was a span of 9 bases. The CDR3 is 15 amino acids. Germline CDR1 LNHNV, CDR2 YYDKDF (reference sequence). The sample taken for sequencing was blood, either unsorted or a sorted T cell fraction (not recorded which). This sequence originates from a male donor with ankylosing spondylitis. This chain joins TRBV15 and TRBJ2-3; possibly TRBD2 for D (5 bases). CDR3 sequence reads: CATSRPGFSTDTQYF. In DNA form, the CDR3 reads TGTGCCACCAGCAGACCGGGATTTAGCACAGATACGCAGTATTTT.